Listed below are T cell receptor beta chains from one sample, sequenced in a study of cytomegalovirus exposure and HLA in healthy donors. Sequenced by immunoSEQ multiplex PCR; TCRdb stores in-frame clones only, minus some. The data contain more than 200,000 clones, about 81% of them seen just once; the ten biggest clones take up 6%. Sequencing input: PBMCs. The receptor set was obtained from a man aged 35 to 55 in good health and CMV-seropositive. Each CDR3 is given with its conserved first and last residue. A D gene is named only where the DNA matches it firmly. Clone size is shown for a subset of rows, as once, few, many or a class of expanded clone.

>TRBV11-2|TRBJ1-4|.|.
TGTGCCAGCAGCTCCACCGCTATCCGGTCTAATGAAAAACTGTTTTTT
CASSSTAIRSNEKLFF
>TRBV5-1|TRBJ2-7|TRBD2|.
TGCGCCAGCAGCCCGAGCGGGGAAGGGTTTTACGAGCAGTACTTC
CASSPSGEGFYEQYF
>TRBV7-9|TRBJ2-1|.|.
TGTGCCAGCAGCTTAGATCGACACCCCGAGCAGTTCTTC
CASSLDRHPEQFF
>TRBV5-4|TRBJ1-2|.|.
TGTGCCAGCAGCTTGAAAGGAGGTTCGGGCTATGGCTACACCTTC
CASSLKGGSGYGYTF
>TRBV28|TRBJ1-2|TRBD1|.
TGTGCCAGCAGTTACTCGGACAGGGGGTATGGCTACACCTTC
CASSYSDRGYGYTF
>TRBV6-6|TRBJ1-4|.|.
TGTGCCAGCAGTGGCCAGGACAGAAAAAAACTGTTTTTT
CASSGQDRKKLFF
>TRBV7-9|TRBJ2-3|TRBD2|.
TGTGCCAGCAGTCAAGGACTAGCGGGACTCACAGATACGCAGTATTTT
CASSQGLAGLTDTQYF
>TRBV27|TRBJ2-1|.|.
TGTGCCAGCAGTTCCCTAGGGGGTACTACAGACAATGAGCAGTTCTTC
CASSSLGGTTDNEQFF
>TRBV28|TRBJ2-5|TRBD2|.
TGTGCCAGCAGTGGGACTAGCTATAAAGAGACCCAGTACTTC
CASSGTSYKETQYF
>TRBV11-2|TRBJ1-2|.|.
TGTGCCAGCAGCTTAGTTCGCAGGTGGGGCTACACCTTC
CASSLVRRWGYTF
>TRBV19|TRBJ1-1|TRBD1|.
TGTGCCAGTAGTGCGTACAGGGGCCTGAACACTGAAGCTTTCTTT
CASSAYRGLNTEAFF
>TRBV27|TRBJ2-2|.|.
TGTGCCAGCAGTTTCGAGGGATCTCTCACGAACACCGGGGAGCTGTTTTTT
CASSFEGSLTNTGELFF
>TRBV28|TRBJ1-3|.|.
TGTGCCAGCAACCCTTCGTCAGGACAACCTGGAAACACCATATATTTT
CASNPSSGQPGNTIYF
>TRBV5-6|TRBJ2-3|TRBD2|.
TGTGCCAGCAGCGACGGGAGGGCCCCCTCTGGTACGCAGTATTTT
CASSDGRAPSGTQYF
>TRBV4-1|TRBJ1-2|.|once
TGCGCCAGCAGCCAAGAGAATGCGGGGGGCATCTATGGCTACACCTTC
CASSQENAGGIYGYTF
>TRBV5-1|TRBJ2-5|TRBD2|.
TGCGCCAGCAGCCGAGGTAGCGGGATCGGCCAAGAGACCCAGTACTTC
CASSRGSGIGQETQYF
>TRBV5-6|TRBJ2-7|.|.
TGTGCCAGCAGCTTAGGTACGGGAGTTCGTTCCGAGCAGTACTTC
CASSLGTGVRSEQYF
>TRBV27|TRBJ2-6|TRBD1|.
TGTGCCAGCAGTCCAGGACAGGGGAACGCTGGGGCCAACGTCCTGACTTTC
CASSPGQGNAGANVLTF
>TRBV5-1|TRBJ2-7|.|.
TGCGCCAGCAGCTTGGTCCTCTCCGAGCAGTACTTC
CASSLVLSEQYF
>TRBV5-1|TRBJ2-2|.|.
TGCGCCAGCAGCTCGGGGTTCACCGGGGAGCTGTTTTTT
CASSSGFTGELFF
>TRBV18|TRBJ2-3|.|.
TGTGCCAGCTCACCAAGGGGGACAGATACGCAGTATTTT
CASSPRGTDTQYF
>TRBV18|TRBJ2-1|.|.
TGTGCCAGCTCATCGGAGTCAGACAATGAGCAGTTCTTC
CASSSESDNEQFF
>TRBV19|TRBJ1-4|.|.
TGTGCCAGTAGTATTATCTCTGACCGGGGGCTGTTTTTT
CASSIISDRGLFF
>TRBV7-2|TRBJ1-1|TRBD1|.
TGTGCCAGCAGCCCCTGGACAGGGACTGAAGCTTTCTTT
CASSPWTGTEAFF
>TRBV7-3|TRBJ2-1|TRBD2|.
TGTGCCAGCAGCCGGACTAGCGGGAGAGATGAGCAGTTCTTC
CASSRTSGRDEQFF
>TRBV5-1|TRBJ1-1|.|once
TGCGCCAGCAGCGTGAATCCGGGACTCAGGGACACTGAAGCTTTCTTT
CASSVNPGLRDTEAFF
>TRBV5-1|TRBJ2-2|TRBD1|.
TGCGCCAGCAGCCGCCATTCACAGGGGGGTCGACCGAGGAACACCGGGGAGCTGTTTTTT
CASSRHSQGGRPRNTGELFF
>TRBV27|TRBJ2-3|TRBD2|.
TGTGCCAGCAGTTTAAGGCTAGCGGAGACAGATACGCAGTATTTT
CASSLRLAETDTQYF
>TRBV4-1|TRBJ2-7|TRBD2|.
TGCGCCAGCAGCCCGAGCGGGAGGGTGGGCGAGCAGTACTTC
CASSPSGRVGEQYF
>TRBV28|TRBJ1-4|.|.
TGTGCCAGCCTGAGGGGGACTAATGAAAAACTGTTTTTT
CASLRGTNEKLFF
>TRBV6-5|TRBJ2-2|.|few
TGTGCCAGCACCGCGAGGCGGCCGTACACCGGGGAGCTGTTTTTT
CASTARRPYTGELFF
>TRBV30|TRBJ1-1|.|.
TGTGCCTGGAGTGTACAAGGGGTCACTGAAGCTTTCTTT
CAWSVQGVTEAFF
>TRBV6-4|TRBJ2-1|.|.
TGTGCCAGCAGTGTACGGGAAAGCTCCTACAATGAGCAGTTCTTC
CASSVRESSYNEQFF
>TRBV15|TRBJ2-7|TRBD1|.
TGTGCCACCAGCAGTGGGACAGGGCGGTACGAGCAGTACTTC
CATSSGTGRYEQYF
>TRBV4-1|TRBJ1-1|.|.
TGCGCCAGCAGCCCCGAAGGGCAGAGAGGGACTGAAGCTTTCTTT
CASSPEGQRGTEAFF
>TRBV30|TRBJ1-5|TRBD1|few
TGTGCCTGGAGGCAGCCGGGACAGTTTTATAGCAATCAGCCCCAGCATTTT
CAWRQPGQFYSNQPQHF
>TRBV5-1|TRBJ2-1|.|.
TGCGCCAGCAGCACCCCAGGGGCGCCCTACAATGAGCAGTTCTTC
CASSTPGAPYNEQFF
>TRBV30|TRBJ2-7|.|.
TGTGCCTGGAGTGTACTCGTGGTCGACGAGCAGTACTTC
CAWSVLVVDEQYF
>TRBV6-7|TRBJ2-1|TRBD2|few
TGTGCCAGCAGTTATAAGACTAGCGGGCCCAATGAGCAGTTCTTC
CASSYKTSGPNEQFF
>TRBV11-2|TRBJ1-1|TRBD1|few
TGTGCCAGCAGCCCAACAGGGGGAGGCACTGAAGCTTTCTTT
CASSPTGGGTEAFF
>TRBV19|TRBJ2-2|.|.
TGTGCCAGTAGGGGGGGGCAGAATGACGGGGAGCTGTTTTTT
CASRGGQNDGELFF
>TRBV4-1|TRBJ2-2|.|once
TGCGCCAGCAGCCAAGATGTACACAGCACCGGGGAGCTGTTTTTT
CASSQDVHSTGELFF
>TRBV7-9|TRBJ1-2|TRBD1|.
TGTGCCAGCAGCTTAGGCCCAGGGGGTATAAATGGCTACACCTTC
CASSLGPGGINGYTF
>TRBV29-1|TRBJ1-1|.|.
TGCAGCGCGCTCCGGGAACCTCCTGAAGCTTTCTTT
CSALREPPEAFF
>TRBV19|TRBJ1-2|TRBD1|.
TGTGCCAGTAGCGACGGGGGACAGGGGTGGGACTATGGCTACACCTTC
CASSDGGQGWDYGYTF
>TRBV19|TRBJ1-2|TRBD1|.
TGTGCCAGTAGTATGTACAGGGGGACTAACTATGGCTACACCTTC
CASSMYRGTNYGYTF
>TRBV11-2|TRBJ2-2|.|.
TGTGCCAGCACCCACTGGGGGGACGGCACCGGGGAGCTGTTTTTT
CASTHWGDGTGELFF
>TRBV27|TRBJ1-5|.|.
TGTGCCAGCAGAGGAGGCTATAGCAATCAGCCCCAGCATTTT
CASRGGYSNQPQHF
>TRBV6-5|TRBJ2-3|TRBD2|.
TGTGCCAGCAGTTACGGTTTAGCGGGATACTCAGATACGCAGTATTTT
CASSYGLAGYSDTQYF
>TRBV30|TRBJ1-5|TRBD1|.
TGTGCCTGGAGATATAGGACAGGGGGGAACAATCAGCCCCAGCATTTT
CAWRYRTGGNNQPQHF
>TRBV6-5|TRBJ2-5|TRBD1|.
TGTGCCAGCAGCCAGACAGACAGGGTTCAAGAGACCCAGTACTTC
CASSQTDRVQETQYF
>TRBV5-1|TRBJ1-1|.|.
TGCGCCAGCAGCTTGGACCTGACTGGTGAAGCTTTCTTT
CASSLDLTGEAFF
>TRBV27|TRBJ2-1|.|.
TGTGCCAGCAGTTTATCCTCCTATCTCAATGAGCAGTTCTTC
CASSLSSYLNEQFF
>TRBV2|TRBJ1-5|.|.
TGTGCCAGCAGTTACGGGGGGCCTAATCAGCCCCAGCATTTT
CASSYGGPNQPQHF
>TRBV19|TRBJ2-5|.|.
TGTGCCAGTAGTATCATGGGCGGGGTATTTCAAGAGACCCAGTACTTC
CASSIMGGVFQETQYF
>TRBV9|TRBJ2-2|TRBD1|.
TGTGCCAGCAGCCCCTCACGACAGGGTGCCGGGGAGCTGTTTTTT
CASSPSRQGAGELFF